Sequencing of this T cell receptor (beta chain) was carried out in a study of T cells after yellow fever vaccination. Study summary: Fractions of limited cellularity were prepared by means of SMART-Seq v4 Ultra Low Input. Study-level results: Only a small proportion of the clonotypes turned up in both the CD4 and the CD8 compartments, likely arising from convergent recombination. Detected again after the booster were most primary-vaccination clones, at approximately 95% CD4 and 88% CD8.

Many counts were recorded for this clonotype. Its matching antigen is unknown. 5'RACE template switching added a universal primer site and UMIs to TCR cDNA. TCRdb re-called the 5' RACE reads through MiXCR, storing one row per CDR3 protein. The sample lists 300,000 or so distinct CDR3 sequences, roughly 4% occurring once. The length of the CDR3 is 15 residues. The ends were cut back, 3 bases at V and 3 bases at J, with 10 bases in the middle. Per germline, CDR1 KGHDR and CDR2 SFDVKD. Here the sequenced sample was PBMCs, taken 5 days after the yellow fever booster vaccination. The sequence derives from a man younger than 35 who received the YFV17D yellow fever vaccine. The chain combines TRBV24-1 with TRBJ2-2, with D unresolved. CDR3 DNA sequence: TGTGCCACCAGTGATATTGCAGGCCACACCGGGGAGCTGTTTTTT. It encodes CATSDIAGHTGELFF.